A single sample is the source of the 7 T cell receptor beta chains below, sequenced in a study of CD8+ T cells in alopecia areata. Sequencing relied on a cDNA template that was reverse transcribed from extracted RNA. The data were produced by immunoSEQ multiplex PCR, yet TCRdb's version contains in-frame clones alone and is incomplete. This set yields approximately 110,000 clones and no singletons; the top ten hold about 20%. Material: lesional skin. Source of these receptors: a C3H/HeJ mouse with alopecia areata. MHC haplotype of the mouse line: H2-k.

This clone has a handful of counts. The genes and germline here are from mouse. The read terminates 4 residues before the CDR3 end, so the remaining end is supplied by the germline J gene. The V gene is TRBV13-3, the J gene TRBJ2-3; 9 bases align to TRBD1. Germline assignment: CDR1 NNHDY and CDR2 SYVADS. Germline trimming cut 2 bases from V and 4 bases from J; bases unmatched to any gene: 5. CDR3 length: 15 residues. The sequenced part of the CDR3 DNA is TGTGCCAGCAGTGAGTCGGGACAGGGAACAGAA. The encoded protein is CASSESGQGTE. The CDR3, in full, reads CASSESGQGTETLYF.

This clone showed up just a few times. Each gene name is a mouse one. Coverage ceases 4 residues before the CDR3 finishes, and the germline J gene fills in the end. Other DNA sequences from this sample encode an identical CDR3 as well. The J gene is TRBJ2-5, the V gene TRBV19; 10 positions agree with TRBD2. Germline V CDR1 and CDR2: FNHDT, SITEND (reference sequence). This CDR3 has 14 amino acids. The sequenced part of the CDR3 DNA is TGTGCCAGCAGTATCTGGGGGGGCGCAGAC. This sequence encodes CASSIWGGAD. The full CDR3 sequence reads CASSIWGGADTQYF. The whole variable domain, filled in from reference TRBV19 and TRBJ2-5, reads GGIITQTPKFLIGQEGQKLTLKCQQNFNHDTMYWYRQDSGKGLRLIYYSITENDLQKGDLSEGYDASREKKSSFSLTVTSAQKNEMAVFLCASSIWGGADTQYFGPGTRLLVL.

This clone showed up just a few times. Genes and germline come from the mouse. This chain's CDR3 is CASRPTGFQDTQYF. The covered CDR3 bases are TGTGCCAGCAGGCCGACAGGGTTCCAGGAC. The V and J genes are TRBV19 and TRBJ2-5; TRBD1 matches at 7 bases. The read is 4 residues too short to cover the CDR3 end, so that end is filled in from the germline J gene. Germline lookup yields CDR1 FNHDT and CDR2 SITEND (reference sequence). The CDR3 is made up of 14 amino acids.

The sample holds a few counts of this clone. Genes and germline are mouse. The read halts 4 residues ahead of the CDR3 end, with the missing end drawn from the germline J gene. The V and J genes are TRBV13-3 and TRBJ2-1, with 8 bases fitting TRBD1. This CDR3 spans 16 amino acids. V shed 2 bases and J 0 bases; nucleotides not matched to a gene: 4. CDR1 is NNHDY, CDR2 SYVADS, per germline. The part of the CDR3 DNA that was read is TGTGCCAGCAGTGAGCCAGGGGGCCTTAACTATGCT. As protein: CASSEPGGLNYA. The whole CDR3 protein reads CASSEPGGLNYAEQFF.

In regard to this clone: Mouse names are used for the genes. The CDR3 end falls 4 residues outside the read, so it is completed with the germline J gene. This chain connects TRBV19 to TRBJ1-4; 7 positions agree with TRBD1. The CDR3 contains 16 residues. After removal of 1 base from V and 0 bases from J, the junction contained 3 bases not matched to a gene. Germline V gene sequence: CDR1 FNHDT, CDR2 SITEND (reference sequence). The sequenced CDR3 bases are TGTGCCAGCAGTATATACAGGGGAATTTCCAACGAA. Protein: CASSIYRGISNE. The complete CDR3 sequence is CASSIYRGISNERLFF.

As to this clone: Gene names and germline refer to mouse. The read is 4 residues too short to cover the CDR3 end, so that end is filled in from the germline J gene. The chain uses TRBV19 and TRBJ2-5, with TRBD2 identical over 9 bases. The CDR3 spans 15 residues. Germline values: CDR1 FNHDT, CDR2 SITEND (reference sequence). Trimming removed 3 bases from V and 0 bases from J; junction bases left unmatched: 2. The sequenced part of the CDR3 DNA is TGTGCCAGCAGTACTGGGGGGGTTAACCAAGAC. It yields the protein CASSTGGVNQD. The whole CDR3 is CASSTGGVNQDTQYF.

This clone was seen only a few times. There is a difference at residue 12 between the TCRdb protein and the DNA translation, so the protein given here was translated from the DNA. Any gene name here is a mouse gene name. Coverage ceases 3 residues before the CDR3 finishes, and the germline J gene fills in the end. V usage is TRBV31 and J usage is TRBJ1-6; D uncertain. TRBJ1-6 carries the ORF label, with uncertain function. Between the trimmed V and J ends, which lost 1 base and 0 bases, there was a span of 7 bases. Germline loops: CDR1 GKSSPN, CDR2 SITVG. The CDR3 sequence is 15 residues long. The DNA read from the CDR3 is TGTGCCTGGAGTCACGCAGATTCCTATAATTCGCCC. Protein product: CAWSHADSYNSP. The CDR3 in its entirety is CAWSHADSYNSPLYF.